The 15 T cell receptor beta chains listed next were all sequenced from one sample in a study of T cell responses to AZD1222 COVID-19 vaccine. Clones were sequenced by immunoSEQ multiplex PCR, and TCRdb holds only the in-frame ones, with some missing. Of around 94,000 clones listed, 70% to 90% are singletons. The material was peripheral blood, obtained on day 0 of AZD1222 vaccination. The receptor set was obtained from an adult in good health.

In its sample, this clone was seen a few times. The chain has TRBV19 and TRBJ1-1; 10 bases match TRBD1. V gave up 4 bases and J gave up 5 bases; unmatched junction bases: 4. CDR3 length equals 14 residues. Per the germline V gene, CDR1 is LNHDA and CDR2 is SQIVND (reference sequence). CDR3 in DNA: TGTGCCAGTAGTAACGACAGGGGGCTGACTGAAGCTTTCTTT. Residues: CASSNDRGLTEAFF.

The V and J genes are TRBV6-5 and TRBJ2-2, with TRBD2 matching over 10 bases. The CDR3 runs to 16 residues. Germline assignment: CDR1 MNHEY and CDR2 SVGAGI. Trimming at V came to 3 bases and at J to 6 bases, leaving 7 bases not matched to a gene. As DNA, the CDR3 is TGTGCCAGCAGTTATCAACTAGCGGGGAGACCCGGGGAGCTGTTTTTT. It encodes CASSYQLAGRPGELFF.

V usage is TRBV11-1 and J usage is TRBJ1-1; 11 nucleotides agree with TRBD1. This CDR3 has 16 residues. Trimming cost V 5 bases and J 6 bases; bases outside gene matches: 11. Germline CDR1 SGHAT, CDR2 FQDESV (reference sequence). CDR3 DNA sequence: TGTGCCAGCAGCCAAAACCTTGGGACAGGGGGGTCTGAAGCTTTCTTT. This codes for CASSQNLGTGGSEAFF.

In DNA, the CDR3 is TGTGCCAGCAGCTTGGGTCCGAGGGGCTACACCTTC. Its protein product is CASSLGPRGYTF. V usage is TRBV5-8 and J usage is TRBJ1-2; D gene uncertain. V lost 0 bases, J lost 8 bases, and 8 bases lay in between. The CDR3 has 12 amino acids. CDR1 and CDR2 (germline): SGHTS, YDEGEE.

The rearrangement joins TRBV20-1 to TRBJ2-7, with 8 nucleotides matching TRBD2. V was clipped by 3 bases and J by 5 bases; unmatched bases: 12. CDR1 and CDR2 from the germline V gene are DFQATT and SNEGSKA (reference sequence). This CDR3 region has 15 residues. CDR3 loop: CSASSPEGRGDEQYF. The CDR3 DNA reads as TGCAGTGCTAGTTCCCCCGAGGGGCGGGGGGACGAGCAGTACTTC.

The CDR3 region has the DNA TGTGCCAGCAGCTTAGTCGGCTACCTTGAAGCTTTCTTT. Its translation: CASSLVGYLEAFF. V is TRBV7-9 and J is TRBJ1-1; no clear D gene. The germline gives CDR1 SEHNR, CDR2 FQNEAQ (reference sequence). Trimming left V 1 base short and J 7 bases short, with 10 bases between. The CDR3 spans 13 residues. Complete variable domain (other parts from reference TRBV7-9 and TRBJ1-1): DTGVSQNPRHKITKRGQNVTFRCDPISEHNRLYWYRQTLGQGPEFLTYFQNEAQLEKSRLLSDRFSAERPKGSFSTLEIQRTEQGDSAMYLCASSLVGYLEAFFGQGTRLTVV.

CDR3 in amino acids: CASSRPGGLGQYF. The DNA for the CDR3 is TGTGCCAGCAGTCGCCCGGGGGGCTTGGGGCAGTACTTC. The chain links TRBV27 to TRBJ2-7; D is perhaps TRBD2 (7 bases). Germline CDR1 reads MNHEY; CDR2 reads SMNVEV (reference sequence). V was trimmed by 5 bases and J by 9 bases, leaving 17 bases between them. CDR3 length: 13 amino acids.

The chain links TRBV6-2 or TRBV6-3 to TRBJ1-6; 8 nucleotides line up with TRBD1. Germline V gene data show CDR1 as MNHEY and CDR2 as SVGEGT. The CDR3 consists of 18 residues. V was pared by 6 bases and J by 7 bases, with 17 bases of the junction left unmatched. The CDR3 here is CASSRSPLGQVTNSPLHF. CDR3 in DNA: TGTGCCAGCAGCCGGAGTCCCCTGGGACAGGTGACAAATTCACCCCTCCACTTT.

The chain has TRBV9 and TRBJ2-3; 7 nucleotides agree with TRBD1. V lost 3 bases and J lost 1; bases outside the gene matches: 8. The CDR3 is made up of 16 amino acids. Germline V lookup: CDR1 SGDLS, CDR2 YYNGEE. The chain's CDR3 is CASSAERGPGTDTQYF. The CDR3 bases are TGTGCCAGCAGCGCCGAAAGGGGGCCGGGCACAGATACGCAGTATTTT.

The gene calls are TRBV25-1 and TRBJ2-2, with 11 positions matching TRBD2. CDR1 is MGHDK, CDR2 SYGVNS, per germline. J lost 4 bases, V lost 0 bases, and 7 bases had no gene match. The CDR3 length is 18 residues. CDR3 sequence reads: CASSEYLAGGRITGELFF. CDR3 nucleotide sequence: TGTGCCAGCAGTGAATACCTAGCGGGGGGAAGAATCACCGGGGAGCTGTTTTTT.

This clone occurred a few times. J is TRBJ1-4 and V is TRBV4-1; tentatively, D is TRBD1 (5 bases). Germline CDR1 reads MGHRA; CDR2 reads YSYEKL. The CDR3 spans 16 residues. Trimming shortened V by 3 bases and J by 0 bases, and 11 bases separated the two germline ends. The CDR3 coding sequence is TGCGCCAGCAGCCACCAAGTGGGGGCAACTAATGAAAAACTGTTTTTT. This codes for CASSHQVGATNEKLFF.

The chain has TRBV5-1 and TRBJ1-2; 10 bases line up with TRBD1. From germline, CDR1 is SGHRS and CDR2 YFSETQ. The V segment lost 4 bases and the J segment 4 bases; nucleotides outside the gene matches: 4. CDR3 length: 14 amino acids. The CDR3 bases are TGCGCCAGCAGCCGGACAGGGGGAGGCTATGGCTACACCTTC. Its protein product is CASSRTGGGYGYTF.

The chain couples TRBV29-1 to TRBJ1-1, with 9 bases matching TRBD1. Germline CDR1 and CDR2: SQVTM and ANQGSEA. The CDR3 extends over 13 amino acids. The V gene end was trimmed by 5 bases and the J gene end by 5 bases; junction bases not matched to a gene: 6. CDR3 amino acids: CSVSGTGRTEAFF. Here the CDR3 DNA reads TGCAGCGTTTCCGGGACAGGGAGGACTGAAGCTTTCTTT.

This chain joins TRBV7-9 and TRBJ2-7, with D unresolved. The CDR3 is made up of 11 amino acids. Trimming stripped 4 bases from V and 2 bases from J, with 3 bases between. Germline V gene sequence: CDR1 SEHNR, CDR2 FQNEAQ (reference sequence). In DNA, the CDR3 is TGTGCCAGCAGCTCGACCTACGAGCAGTACTTC. This codes for CASSSTYEQYF. The full variable domain, its missing parts supplied by reference TRBV7-9 and TRBJ2-7, is DTGVSQNPRHKITKRGQNVTFRCDPISEHNRLYWYRQTLGQGPEFLTYFQNEAQLEKSRLLSDRFSAERPKGSFSTLEIQRTEQGDSAMYLCASSSTYEQYFGPGTRLTVT.

This clone has just a few counts. The V call is TRBV2, the J call TRBJ1-5, with TRBD1 matching over 8 bases. The CDR3 runs to 14 residues. J lost 6 bases, V lost 6 bases, and 7 bases had no gene match. The V gene's germline CDR1 is SNHLY and CDR2 FYNNEI. The CDR3 region has the DNA TGTGCCAGCAGGGCTAGACAGGGGTTTCAGCCCCAGCATTTT. Translated, it gives CASRARQGFQPQHF. Together with reference TRBV2 and TRBJ1-5, the CDR3 gives the full variable domain: EPEVTQTPSHQVTQMGQEVILRCVPISNHLYFYWYRQILGQKVEFLVSFYNNEISEKSEIFDDQFSVERPDGSNFTLKIRSTKLEDSAMYFCASRARQGFQPQHFGDGTRLSIL.